This T cell receptor (beta chain) was captured in a study of T-cell reconstitution after alpha-beta-depleted transplantation in children. Ten or more counts support this clonotype. The target antigen is unknown. For TCRbeta, the library was prepared with unique molecular identifiers. TCRdb recomputed calls from the PCR reads with MiXCR, one row per CDR3 protein. The repertoire consists of approximately 97,000 distinct CDR3 sequences, with approximately 6% occurring once and the leading ten covering 6.1%. Study outcomes and limitations: Expanded graft clones numbering several hundred reportedly gave rise to alpha-beta T cells about two months after transplant. By one year post-transplant, T-cell counts and diversity largely arose from T cells that were newly produced. Surviving thymic progenitors and recipient T cells were the source of high TCRbeta diversity at day 60 in some patients.

J lost 4 bases, V lost 4 bases, and 4 bases had no gene match. The CDR3 spans 15 residues. Germline V gene sequence: CDR1 SGHRS, CDR2 YFSETQ. This sample comprised PBMCs, mostly from graft donor cells, obtained 60 days after TCRalphabeta/CD19-depleted stem cell transplant. The genes are TRBV5-1 and TRBJ2-2, with 10 bases identical to TRBD1. The receptor was isolated from a female patient aged 2 to 10 who had a stem cell transplant for Fanconi anemia, so the T cells may come from the graft donor. The CDR3 DNA sequence: TGCGCCAGCAGCGCCTGGACAGGGGGCACCGGGGAGCTGTTTTTT. This translates into CASSAWTGGTGELFF. The whole variable domain, filled in from reference TRBV5-1 and TRBJ2-2, reads KAGVTQTPRYLIKTRGQQVTLSCSPISGHRSVSWYQQTPGQGLQFLFEYFSETQRNKGNFPGRFSGRQFSNSRSEMNVSTLELGDSALYLCASSAWTGGTGELFFGEGSRLTVL.